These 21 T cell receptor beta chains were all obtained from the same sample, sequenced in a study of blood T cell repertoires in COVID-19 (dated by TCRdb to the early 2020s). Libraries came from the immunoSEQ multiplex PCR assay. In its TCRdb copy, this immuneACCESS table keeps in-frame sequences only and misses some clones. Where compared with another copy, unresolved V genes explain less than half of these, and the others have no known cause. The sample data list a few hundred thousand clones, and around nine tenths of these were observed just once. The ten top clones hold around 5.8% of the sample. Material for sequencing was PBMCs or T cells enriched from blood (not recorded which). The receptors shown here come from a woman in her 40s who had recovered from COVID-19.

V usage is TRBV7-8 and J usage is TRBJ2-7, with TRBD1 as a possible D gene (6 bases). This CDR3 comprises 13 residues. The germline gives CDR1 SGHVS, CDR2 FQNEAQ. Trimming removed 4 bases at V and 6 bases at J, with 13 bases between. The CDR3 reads CASSSTGTREQYF. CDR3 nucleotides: TGTGCCAGCAGCTCCACAGGGACCCGCGAGCAGTACTTC.

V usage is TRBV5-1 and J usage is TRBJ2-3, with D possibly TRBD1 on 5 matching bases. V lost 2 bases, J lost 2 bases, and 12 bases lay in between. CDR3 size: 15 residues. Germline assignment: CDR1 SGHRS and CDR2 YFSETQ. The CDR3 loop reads CASSFLGLYTDTQYF. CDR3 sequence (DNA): TGCGCCAGCAGCTTCTTGGGGCTATACACAGATACGCAGTATTTT.

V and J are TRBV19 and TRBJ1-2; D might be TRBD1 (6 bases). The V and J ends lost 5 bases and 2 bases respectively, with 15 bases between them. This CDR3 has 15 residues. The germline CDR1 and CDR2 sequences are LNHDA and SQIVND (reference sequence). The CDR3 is CASSAPWTANYGYTF. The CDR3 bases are TGTGCCAGTAGTGCCCCCTGGACAGCAAACTATGGCTACACCTTC.

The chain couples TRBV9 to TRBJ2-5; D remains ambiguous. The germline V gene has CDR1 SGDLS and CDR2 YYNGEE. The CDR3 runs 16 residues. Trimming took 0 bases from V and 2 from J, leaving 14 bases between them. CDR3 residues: CASSVGVFPPQETQYF. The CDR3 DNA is TGTGCCAGCAGCGTAGGAGTGTTTCCCCCACAAGAGACCCAGTACTTC. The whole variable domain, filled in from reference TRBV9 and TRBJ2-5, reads DSGVTQTPKHLITATGQRVTLRCSPRSGDLSVYWYQQSLDQGLQFLIQYYNGEERAKGNILERFSAQQFPDLHSELNLSSLELGDSALYFCASSVGVFPPQETQYFGPGTRLLVL.

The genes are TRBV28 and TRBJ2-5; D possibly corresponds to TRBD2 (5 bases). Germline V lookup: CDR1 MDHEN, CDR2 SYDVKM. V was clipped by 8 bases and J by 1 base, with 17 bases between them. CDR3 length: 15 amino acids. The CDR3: CASPTPRVGQETQYF. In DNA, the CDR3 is TGTGCCAGCCCAACCCCGCGGGTGGGCCAAGAGACCCAGTACTTC.

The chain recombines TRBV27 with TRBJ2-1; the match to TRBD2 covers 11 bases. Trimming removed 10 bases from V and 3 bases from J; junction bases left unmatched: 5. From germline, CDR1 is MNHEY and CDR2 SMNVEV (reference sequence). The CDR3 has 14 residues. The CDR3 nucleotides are TGTGCCACCGTTAGCGGGGGGGTCTACAATGAGCAGTTCTTC. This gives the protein CATVSGGVYNEQFF.

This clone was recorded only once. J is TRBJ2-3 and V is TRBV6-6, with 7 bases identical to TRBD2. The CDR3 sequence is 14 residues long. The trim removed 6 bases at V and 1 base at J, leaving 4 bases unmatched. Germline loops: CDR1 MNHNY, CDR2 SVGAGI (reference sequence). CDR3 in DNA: TGTGCCAGCAGCGGACTAGGACGCACAGATACGCAGTATTTT. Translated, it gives CASSGLGRTDTQYF.

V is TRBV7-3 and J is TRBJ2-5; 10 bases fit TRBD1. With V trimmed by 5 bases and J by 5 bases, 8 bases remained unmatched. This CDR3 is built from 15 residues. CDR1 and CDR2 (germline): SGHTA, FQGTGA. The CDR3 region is CASSPRQGAGETQYF. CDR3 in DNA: TGTGCCAGCAGCCCAAGACAGGGGGCGGGGGAGACCCAGTACTTC.

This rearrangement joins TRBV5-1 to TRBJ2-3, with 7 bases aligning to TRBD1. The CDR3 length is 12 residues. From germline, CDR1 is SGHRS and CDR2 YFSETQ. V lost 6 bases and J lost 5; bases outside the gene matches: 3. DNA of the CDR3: TGCGCCAGCACTACAGGGGAAGATACGCAGTATTTT. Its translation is CASTTGEDTQYF.

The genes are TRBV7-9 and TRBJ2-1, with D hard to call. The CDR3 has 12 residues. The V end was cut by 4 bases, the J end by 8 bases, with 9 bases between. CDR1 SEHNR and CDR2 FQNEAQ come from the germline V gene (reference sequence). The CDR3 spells CASSSGWDEQFF. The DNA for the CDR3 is TGTGCCAGCAGCTCCGGGTGGGATGAGCAGTTCTTC.

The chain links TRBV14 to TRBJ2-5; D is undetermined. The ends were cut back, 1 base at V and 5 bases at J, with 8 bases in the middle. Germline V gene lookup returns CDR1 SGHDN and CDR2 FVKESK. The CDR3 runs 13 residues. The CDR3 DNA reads TGTGCCAGCAGCCAAGGGCTAGACGAGACCCAGTACTTC. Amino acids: CASSQGLDETQYF.

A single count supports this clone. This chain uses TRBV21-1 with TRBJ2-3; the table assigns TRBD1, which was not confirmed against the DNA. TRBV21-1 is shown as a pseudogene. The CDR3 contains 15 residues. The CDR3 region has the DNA TGTGCCAGCAGCCAACCTCAGGGAAGCACAGATACGCAGTATTTT. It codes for CASSQPQGSTDTQYF.

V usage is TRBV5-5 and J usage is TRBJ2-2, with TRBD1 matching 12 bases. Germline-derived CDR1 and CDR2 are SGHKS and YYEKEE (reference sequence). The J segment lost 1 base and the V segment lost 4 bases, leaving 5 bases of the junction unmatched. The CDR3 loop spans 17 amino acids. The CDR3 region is CASSPGQGARNTGELFF. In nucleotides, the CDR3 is TGTGCCAGCAGCCCGGGACAGGGGGCGAGGAACACCGGGGAGCTGTTTTTT.

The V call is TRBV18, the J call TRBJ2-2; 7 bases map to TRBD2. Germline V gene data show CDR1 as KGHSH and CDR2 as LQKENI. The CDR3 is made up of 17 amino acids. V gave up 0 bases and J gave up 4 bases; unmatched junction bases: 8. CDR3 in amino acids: CASSPPGGVGVTGELFF. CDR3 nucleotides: TGTGCCAGCTCACCACCGGGGGGGGTTGGGGTCACCGGGGAGCTGTTTTTT.

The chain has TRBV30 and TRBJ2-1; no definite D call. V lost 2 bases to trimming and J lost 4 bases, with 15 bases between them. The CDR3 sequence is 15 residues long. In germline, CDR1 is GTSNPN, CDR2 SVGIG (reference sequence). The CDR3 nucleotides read TGTGCCTGGAGTCACCAACTACTTTTATACAATGAGCAGTTCTTC. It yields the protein CAWSHQLLLYNEQFF.

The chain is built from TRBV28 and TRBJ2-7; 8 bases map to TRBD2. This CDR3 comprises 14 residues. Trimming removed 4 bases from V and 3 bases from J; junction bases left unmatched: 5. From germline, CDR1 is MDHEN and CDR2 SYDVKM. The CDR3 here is CASSSPSGFYEQYF. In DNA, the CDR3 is TGTGCCAGCAGTTCCCCTAGCGGGTTCTACGAGCAGTACTTC.

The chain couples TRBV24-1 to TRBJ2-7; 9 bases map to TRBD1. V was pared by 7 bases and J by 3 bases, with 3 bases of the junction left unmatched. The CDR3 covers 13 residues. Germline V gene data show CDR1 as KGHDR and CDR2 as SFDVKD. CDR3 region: CATSSTGGYEQYF. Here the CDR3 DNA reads TGTGCCACCAGCTCGACAGGGGGCTACGAGCAGTACTTC.

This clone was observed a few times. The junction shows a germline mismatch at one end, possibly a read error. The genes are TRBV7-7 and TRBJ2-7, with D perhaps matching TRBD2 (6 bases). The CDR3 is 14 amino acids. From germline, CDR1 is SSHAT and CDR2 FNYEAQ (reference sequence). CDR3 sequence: CASSLSAGSYEQYF. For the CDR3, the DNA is TGTGCTAGCAGCTTATCCGCGGGGTCCTACGAGCAGTACTTC. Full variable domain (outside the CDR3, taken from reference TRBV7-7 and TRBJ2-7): GAGVSQSPRYKVTKRGQDVTLRCDPISSHATLYWYQQALGQGPEFLTYFNYEAQPDKSGLPSDRFSAERPEGSISTLTIQRTEQRDSAMYRCASSLSAGSYEQYFGPGTRLTVT.

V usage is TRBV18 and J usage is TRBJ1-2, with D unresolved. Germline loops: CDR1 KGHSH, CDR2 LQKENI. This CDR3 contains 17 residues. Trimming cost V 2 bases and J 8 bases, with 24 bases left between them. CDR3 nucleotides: TGTGCCAGCTCACCAGCCCCAAGCGTCGGTGTTTTTGGGGGCTACACCTTC. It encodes CASSPAPSVGVFGGYTF.

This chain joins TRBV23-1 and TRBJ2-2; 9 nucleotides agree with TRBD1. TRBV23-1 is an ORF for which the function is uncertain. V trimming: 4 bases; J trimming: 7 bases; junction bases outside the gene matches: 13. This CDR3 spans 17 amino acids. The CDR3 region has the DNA TGCGCCAGCAGTCTCCATCGGGGACAGGGTCCCTTCGGGGAGCTGTTTTTT. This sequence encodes CASSLHRGQGPFGELFF.

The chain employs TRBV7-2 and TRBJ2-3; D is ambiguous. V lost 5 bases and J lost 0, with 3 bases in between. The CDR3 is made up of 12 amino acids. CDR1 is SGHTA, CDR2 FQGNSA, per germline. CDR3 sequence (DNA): TGTGCCAGCAGCACTAGCACAGATACGCAGTATTTT. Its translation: CASSTSTDTQYF. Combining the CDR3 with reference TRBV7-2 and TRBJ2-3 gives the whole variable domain GAGVSQSPSNKVTEKGKDVELRCDPISGHTALYWYRQSLGQGLEFLIYFQGNSAPDKSGLPSDRFSAERTGGSVSTLTIQRTQQEDSAVYLCASSTSTDTQYFGPGTRLTVL.